Listed below are T cell receptor beta chains from one sample, sequenced in a study of blood T cell repertoires in COVID-19. The method was immunoSEQ multiplex PCR; TCRdb's version includes in-frame clones alone and lacks a portion of them. The sample has 250,000 to 350,000 clones; about 90% are singletons. Sequencing used PBMCs or T cells enriched from blood (not recorded which). The receptor set was obtained from a woman aged 18-29 years with acute COVID-19. Each CDR3 is given with its conserved first and last residue. Fields, in order: V gene, D gene, J gene, clone size, CDR3 length, CDR3 protein, CDR3 DNA. The D gene is left open where the match is weak. Clone size is given for some rows only: seen once, a few or many times, or a class if the clone is expanded.

>TRBV6-1|.|TRBJ2-7|.|16
CASSELGWEAAYEQYF
TGTGCCAGCAGTGAATTAGGGTGGGAGGCCGCCTACGAGCAGTACTTC
>TRBV3-1/TRBV3-2|.|TRBJ1-2|.|12
CASSPTRGGYTF
TGTGCCAGCAGCCCGACCAGGGGAGGCTACACCTTC
>TRBV30|TRBD1|TRBJ1-2|.|11
CAWDRGYGYTF
TGTGCCTGGGACAGGGGCTATGGCTACACCTTC
>TRBV30|TRBD2|TRBJ2-3|.|14
CAWSSSGGADTQYF
TGTGCCTGGAGTTCGTCGGGGGGTGCAGATACGCAGTATTTT
>TRBV5-4|TRBD1|TRBJ2-5|.|15
CASSQRQGALETQYF
TGTGCCAGCAGCCAGAGACAGGGGGCGTTAGAGACCCAGTACTTC
>TRBV7-9|.|TRBJ2-7|few|16
CASSSRDTRSSYEQYF
TGTGCCAGCAGCTCCCGGGACACGAGAAGCTCCTACGAGCAGTACTTC
>TRBV20-1|.|TRBJ1-2|.|11
CSAGGNYGYTF
TGCAGTGCTGGGGGGAACTATGGCTACACCTTC
>TRBV28|TRBD2|TRBJ2-3|.|20
CASQRPPGLADRNYTDTQYF
TGTGCCAGCCAACGACCACCGGGACTAGCGGACAGAAACTACACAGATACGCAGTATTTT
>TRBV29-1|.|TRBJ1-2|once|11
CSVGQDYGYTF
TGCAGCGTTGGTCAGGACTATGGCTACACCTTC
>TRBV27|.|TRBJ2-4|.|13
CASSPVAKNIQYF
TGTGCCAGCAGTCCTGTAGCCAAAAACATTCAGTACTTC
>TRBV27|TRBD1|TRBJ1-2|.|15
CASSTNRGQHYGYTF
TGTGCCAGCAGTACGAACAGGGGACAGCACTATGGCTACACCTTC
>TRBV28|.|TRBJ1-2|.|11
CASSLLYGYTF
TGTGCCAGCAGCCTCCTCTATGGCTACACCTTC
>TRBV11-2|TRBD1|TRBJ1-4|.|15
CASSFRGTGREKLFF
TGTGCCAGCAGCTTCCGGGGGACAGGCCGTGAAAAACTGTTTTTT
>TRBV5-1|TRBD1|TRBJ1-2|.|16
CASGNLGTGDNYGYTF
TGCGCCAGCGGAAACCTCGGGACAGGGGATAACTATGGCTACACCTTC
>TRBV5-1|.|TRBJ2-3|.|15
CASKTAGIRTDTQYF
TGCGCCTCCAAAACGGCGGGGATTCGCACAGATACGCAGTATTTT
>TRBV7-2|.|TRBJ2-6|.|17
CASSKNRDSSGANVLTF
TGTGCCAGCAGCAAAAACAGGGATAGCTCTGGGGCCAACGTCCTGACTTTC
>TRBV29-1|.|TRBJ1-5|.|12
CSVSGDGQPQHF
TGCAGCGTGAGCGGGGACGGCCAGCCCCAGCATTTT
>TRBV11-1|.|TRBJ1-6|.|13
CASTGFHNSPLHF
TGTGCCAGCACGGGGTTTCATAATTCACCCCTCCACTTT
>TRBV2|TRBD2|TRBJ2-1|once|14
CASLAGALGNEQFF
TGTGCCAGTTTAGCGGGAGCGTTGGGAAATGAGCAGTTCTTC
>TRBV9|.|TRBJ2-7|.|14
CASSVGEGRNEQYF
TGTGCCAGCAGCGTAGGAGAGGGGAGGAACGAGCAGTACTTC
>TRBV19|.|TRBJ1-2|once|13
CASSITENYGYTF
TGTGCCAGTAGTATTACCGAGAACTATGGCTACACCTTC
>TRBV19|TRBD2|TRBJ2-7|.|16
CASSTLRPGGSYEQYF
TGTGCCAGTAGTACCCTAAGACCGGGAGGCTCCTACGAGCAGTACTTC
>TRBV4-1|TRBD1|TRBJ1-3|once|17
CASSQGDRGLSGNTIYF
TGCGCCAGCAGCCAGGGAGACAGGGGCCTCTCTGGAAACACCATATATTTT